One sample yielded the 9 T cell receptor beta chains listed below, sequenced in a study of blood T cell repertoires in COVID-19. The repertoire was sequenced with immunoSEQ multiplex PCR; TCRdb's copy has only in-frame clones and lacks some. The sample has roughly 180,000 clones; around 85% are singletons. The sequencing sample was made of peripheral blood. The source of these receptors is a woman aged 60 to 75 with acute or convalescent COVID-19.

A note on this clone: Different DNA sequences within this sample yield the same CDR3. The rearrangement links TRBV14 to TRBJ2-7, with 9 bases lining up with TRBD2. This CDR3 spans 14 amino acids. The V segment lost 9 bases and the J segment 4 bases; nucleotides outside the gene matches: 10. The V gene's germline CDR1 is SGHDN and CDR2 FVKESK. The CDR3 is CARARGTSLYEQYV. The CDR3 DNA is TGTGCCAGGGCTCGGGGGACTAGCCTGTACGAGCAGTACGTC.

In nucleotides, the CDR3 is TGTGCCAGCGCGCCAGGGGGCTGGACAGATACGCAGTATTTT. This sequence encodes CASAPGGWTDTQYF. This chain uses TRBV2 with TRBJ2-3; TRBD1 aligns across 8 bases. The V gene's germline CDR1 is SNHLY and CDR2 FYNNEI. V trimming: 8 bases; J trimming: 3 bases; junction bases outside the gene matches: 7. The CDR3 spans 14 residues.

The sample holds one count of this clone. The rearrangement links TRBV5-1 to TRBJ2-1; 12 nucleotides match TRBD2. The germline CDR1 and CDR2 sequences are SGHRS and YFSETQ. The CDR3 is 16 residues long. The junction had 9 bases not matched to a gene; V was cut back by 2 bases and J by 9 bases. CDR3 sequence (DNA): TGCGCCAGCAGCTTCCGGACTAGCGGGACCGAAAGTGAGCAGTTCTTC. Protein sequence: CASSFRTSGTESEQFF.

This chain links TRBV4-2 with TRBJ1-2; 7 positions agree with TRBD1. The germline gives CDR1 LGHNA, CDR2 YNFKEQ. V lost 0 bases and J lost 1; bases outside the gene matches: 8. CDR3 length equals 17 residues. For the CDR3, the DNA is TGTGCCAGCAGCCAAGATATGGGACAGACACATAACTATGGCTACACCTTC. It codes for CASSQDMGQTHNYGYTF.

The CDR3 region is CASSSGGSGELFF. In DNA, the CDR3 is TGTGCCAGCAGCTCTGGGGGGTCCGGGGAGCTGTTTTTT. The chain carries TRBV11-1 and TRBJ2-2; TRBD2 is a possible D gene (6 bases). V lost 4 bases and J lost 6, with 9 bases in between. Germline values: CDR1 SGHAT, CDR2 FQDESV (reference sequence). The CDR3 has 13 residues.

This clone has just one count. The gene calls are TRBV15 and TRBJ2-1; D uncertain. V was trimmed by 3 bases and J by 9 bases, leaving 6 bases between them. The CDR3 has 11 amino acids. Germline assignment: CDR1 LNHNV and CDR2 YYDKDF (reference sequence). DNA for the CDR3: TGTGCCACCAGCAGTTATTCTGAGCAGTTCTTC. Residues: CATSSYSEQFF. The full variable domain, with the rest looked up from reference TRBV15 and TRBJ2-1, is DAMVIQNPRYQVTQFGKPVTLSCSQTLNHNVMYWYQQKSSQAPKLLFHYYDKDFNNEADTPDNFQSRRPNTSFCFLDIRSPGLGDTAMYLCATSSYSEQFFGPGTRLTVL.

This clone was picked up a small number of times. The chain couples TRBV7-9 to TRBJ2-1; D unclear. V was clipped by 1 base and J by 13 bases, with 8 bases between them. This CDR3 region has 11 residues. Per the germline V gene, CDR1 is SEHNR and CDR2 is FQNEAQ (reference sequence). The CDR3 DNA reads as TGTGCCAGCAGCTTAGGCGCATACCAGTTCTTC. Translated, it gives CASSLGAYQFF.

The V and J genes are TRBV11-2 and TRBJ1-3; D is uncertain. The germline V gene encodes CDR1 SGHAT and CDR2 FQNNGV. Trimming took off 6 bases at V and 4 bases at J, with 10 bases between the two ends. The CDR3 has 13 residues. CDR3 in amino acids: CASSQPGGNTIYF. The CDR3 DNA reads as TGTGCCAGCAGTCAGCCCGGGGGAAACACCATATATTTT.

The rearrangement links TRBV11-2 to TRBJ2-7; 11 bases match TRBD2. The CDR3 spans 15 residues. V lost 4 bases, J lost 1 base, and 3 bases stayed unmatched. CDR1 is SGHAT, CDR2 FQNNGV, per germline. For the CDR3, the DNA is TGTGCCAGCAGCTCCTGGACTAGCGGGTCCTACGAGCAGTACTTC. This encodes CASSSWTSGSYEQYF.